The 23 T cell receptor beta chains below all came from one sample that was sequenced in a study of blood T cell repertoires in COVID-19. This table comes from immunoSEQ multiplex PCR, and its TCRdb copy is limited to in-frame clones, with some not included. This table has approximately 350,000 clones, roughly 90% appearing once. The sequenced sample was peripheral blood. The source of these receptors is a man aged 35 to 55 with acute or convalescent COVID-19.

The chain recombines TRBV18 with TRBJ1-5; D is perhaps TRBD1 (6 bases). The germline CDR1 and CDR2 sequences are KGHSH and LQKENI. This CDR3 spans 13 amino acids. V was shortened by 6 bases and J by 7 bases, with 13 bases between the two germline ends. CDR3 amino acids: CASSRDTRQPQHF. As DNA, the CDR3 is TGTGCCAGCTCTCGGGACACCAGACAGCCCCAGCATTTT. Based on the CDR3 plus reference TRBV18 and TRBJ1-5, the full variable domain is NAGVMQNPRHLVRRRGQEARLRCSPMKGHSHVYWYRQLPEEGLKFMVYLQKENIIDESGMPKERFSAEFPKEGPSILRIQQVVRGDSAAYFCASSRDTRQPQHFGDGTRLSIL.

V usage is TRBV6-5 and J usage is TRBJ1-4; 9 nucleotides line up with TRBD1. CDR1 and CDR2 from the germline V gene are MNHEY and SVGAGI. V lost 2 bases, J lost 7 bases, and 5 bases stayed unmatched. The CDR3 extends over 15 amino acids. The CDR3 region has the DNA TGTGCCAGCAGTTACACAGGGGGCTTCGGTGAAAAACTGTTTTTT. Translated, it gives CASSYTGGFGEKLFF.

In this sample, this clone turned up once. The chain links TRBV14 to TRBJ1-6; possible D gene TRBD1, 5 bases. Germline lookup yields CDR1 SGHDN and CDR2 FVKESK. V was shortened by 1 base and J by 10 bases, with 14 bases between the two germline ends. The CDR3 has 15 residues. The CDR3, as DNA: TGTGCCAGCAGCCAAGTCGGGGGTTTAAGGTCACCCCTCCACTTT. It yields the protein CASSQVGGLRSPLHF.

The CDR3 DNA follows: TGTGCCAGCAGCGCCCGGGACAGGGGAAACTACGAGCAGTACTTC. Translated, it gives CASSARDRGNYEQYF. The rearrangement joins TRBV7-9 to TRBJ2-7; 10 bases map to TRBD1. Germline-derived CDR1 and CDR2 are SEHNR and FQNEAQ (reference sequence). J gave up 3 bases and V 5 bases, and 7 bases lay outside the gene matches. This CDR3 has 15 residues.

The genes are TRBV7-2 and TRBJ1-2; no clear D gene. Germline V lookup: CDR1 SGHTA, CDR2 FQGNSA. CDR3 length: 16 amino acids. V lost 5 bases, J lost 2 bases, and 18 bases lay in between. The CDR3 spells CASSPMLRTSNYGYTF. The CDR3 coding sequence is TGTGCCAGCAGCCCCATGTTGAGGACTTCCAACTATGGCTACACCTTC.

The chain links TRBV27 to TRBJ1-2; D not certain. This CDR3 contains 13 residues. With 5 bases removed from V and 3 bases from J, the gap between germline ends came to 10 bases. Per the germline V gene, CDR1 is MNHEY and CDR2 is SMNVEV (reference sequence). The CDR3 is CASSPRRYYGYTF. The CDR3 DNA follows: TGTGCCAGCAGTCCTAGGAGATACTATGGCTACACCTTC.

The chain recombines TRBV4-2 with TRBJ2-7; D may be TRBD2 (6 bases). Germline V gives CDR1 LGHNA, CDR2 YNFKEQ. V was pared by 0 bases and J by 4 bases, with 7 bases between. The CDR3 is made up of 13 amino acids. CDR3 sequence reads: CASSQDREYEQYF. The CDR3 DNA is TGTGCCAGCAGCCAAGATCGGGAGTACGAGCAGTACTTC.

This clone showed up just a few times. The chain is built from TRBV27 and TRBJ1-3, with TRBD1 matching 9 bases. CDR3 length: 16 residues. Per the germline V gene, CDR1 is MNHEY and CDR2 is SMNVEV (reference sequence). Trimming removed 3 bases from V and 2 bases from J; junction bases left unmatched: 5. The CDR3 nucleotides read TGTGCCAGCAGTTTCTCGGGACAGGGCGCTGGAAACACCATATATTTT. This sequence encodes CASSFSGQGAGNTIYF.

V is TRBV6-5 and J is TRBJ1-2, with D possibly matching TRBD1 (5 bases). The CDR3 contains 13 residues. Trimming stripped 5 bases from V and 8 bases from J, with 15 bases between. CDR1 and CDR2 from the germline V gene are MNHEY and SVGAGI. CDR3 coding DNA: TGTGCCAGCAGTCCACCAGGGATACGGGGCTACACCTTC. This gives the protein CASSPPGIRGYTF.

This chain joins TRBV7-3 and TRBJ2-7; perhaps TRBD1 as D (6 bases). The CDR3 has 17 residues. Germline V gene sequence: CDR1 SGHTA, CDR2 FQGTGA. The ends were cut back, 3 bases at V and 0 bases at J, with 18 bases in the middle. CDR3 bases: TGTGCCAGCAGCTTTGGGCCTTCCGGACAGAGCTCCTACGAGCAGTACTTC. Protein: CASSFGPSGQSSYEQYF.

This chain uses TRBV4-2 with TRBJ1-1; tentatively, D is TRBD1 (5 bases). With 4 bases removed from V and 1 base from J, the gap between germline ends came to 16 bases. There are 16 residues in the CDR3. Looked up from germline, CDR1 is LGHNA and CDR2 is YNFKEQ. CDR3 nucleotides: TGTGCCAGCAGCCCTCCCCTGGGGCGCTGGAACACTGAAGCTTTCTTT. The encoded protein is CASSPPLGRWNTEAFF.

On this clone itself: Other DNA sequences in the sample encode the same CDR3. The J gene is TRBJ1-1, the V gene TRBV7-3, with D unresolved. The germline V gene encodes CDR1 SGHTA and CDR2 FQGTGA. V was trimmed by 0 bases and J by 1 base, leaving 12 bases between them. The CDR3 loop spans 16 amino acids. Written as DNA, the CDR3 is TGTGCCAGCAGCTTAACCGTCCACAGCAGGAACACTGAAGCTTTCTTT. The encoded protein is CASSLTVHSRNTEAFF.

This clone showed up just once. The CDR3 coding sequence is TGTGCCAGTAGTATGTACGGGTGGGATCAGCCCCAGCATTTT. This gives the protein CASSMYGWDQPQHF. J is TRBJ1-5 and V is TRBV19; D uncertain. The CDR3 is made up of 14 amino acids. Between the trimmed V and J ends, which lost 3 bases and 5 bases, there was a span of 11 bases. Germline CDR1 reads LNHDA; CDR2 reads SQIVND (reference sequence).

The chain joins TRBV7-2 to TRBJ2-1, with 10 bases aligning to TRBD2. The V segment lost 5 bases and the J segment 8 bases; nucleotides outside the gene matches: 12. The germline gives CDR1 SGHTA, CDR2 FQGNSA. This CDR3 comprises 16 residues. The CDR3 sequence is CASSEGLAVGVDEQFF. CDR3 coding DNA: TGTGCCAGCAGCGAAGGACTAGCGGTAGGGGTTGATGAGCAGTTCTTC.

The rearrangement uses TRBV4-3 and TRBJ2-2, with 7 nucleotides matching TRBD1. The CDR3 extends over 14 amino acids. In germline, CDR1 is LGHNA, CDR2 YSLEER. The junction had 4 bases not matched to a gene; V was cut back by 3 bases and J by 6 bases. CDR3 sequence (DNA): TGCGCCAGCAGCCATGAAACAGGGGCCGGGGAGCTGTTTTTT. Amino acid sequence: CASSHETGAGELFF.

The chain uses TRBV4-1 and TRBJ2-7; D is possibly TRBD2 (5 bases). The CDR3 consists of 14 residues. The germline V gene encodes CDR1 MGHRA and CDR2 YSYEKL. V dropped 0 bases and J dropped 2 bases, with 8 bases sitting between them. DNA for the CDR3: TGCGCCAGCAGCCAAGAAGGAGGCCCCTACGAGCAGTACTTC. Translating it yields CASSQEGGPYEQYF.

The gene calls are TRBV19 and TRBJ2-7; TRBD2 agrees at 13 bases. The length of the CDR3 is 18 residues. Looked up from germline, CDR1 is LNHDA and CDR2 is SQIVND (reference sequence). V was clipped by 6 bases and J by 1 base; unmatched bases: 12. CDR3 sequence (DNA): TGTGCCAGTAGCCGCGGGGCGGGGACTAGCGGGATTTCCTACGAGCAGTACTTC. As protein: CASSRGAGTSGISYEQYF.

This clone has just a few counts. V gene TRBV27 combines with J gene TRBJ1-1, with D possibly being TRBD1 (5 bases). The CDR3 runs 14 residues. Looked up from germline, CDR1 is MNHEY and CDR2 is SMNVEV (reference sequence). V was shortened by 3 bases and J by 6 bases, with 14 bases between the two germline ends. The CDR3 coding sequence is TGTGCCAGCAGTTTTGCGGGGGAGGTATCTGAAGCTTTCTTT. Translating it yields CASSFAGEVSEAFF.

This clone came up a few times. This chain connects TRBV3-1 (or the pseudogene TRBV3-2) to TRBJ2-4; 7 bases map to TRBD1. Trimming at V came to 4 bases and at J to 6 bases, leaving 6 bases not matched to a gene. In germline, CDR1 is LGHDT, CDR2 YNNKEL (reference sequence). The CDR3 has 14 amino acids. Written as DNA, the CDR3 is TGTGCCAGCAGCCTCTGGGACAGTTCAAACATTCAGTACTTC. Translated: CASSLWDSSNIQYF.

This clone was counted between two and nine times. This sequence joins TRBV7-9 and TRBJ2-3; 9 bases fit TRBD1. Per the germline V gene, CDR1 is SEHNR and CDR2 is FQNEAQ (reference sequence). V lost 4 bases, J lost 4 bases, and 9 bases stayed unmatched. This CDR3 region has 16 residues. The CDR3 loop reads CASSSPTGGGPDTQYF. For the CDR3, the DNA is TGTGCCAGCAGCTCCCCGACAGGGGGAGGCCCAGATACGCAGTATTTT.

This clone appeared a single time. V is TRBV19 and J is TRBJ2-7; D call uncertain. This CDR3 has 9 amino acids. Trimming pared 9 bases from V and 4 bases from J, leaving 4 bases between. Germline CDR1 reads LNHDA; CDR2 reads SQIVND (reference sequence). The CDR3 coding sequence is TGTGCCAGGTCATACGAGCAGTACTTC. Translation gives CARSYEQYF. Full variable domain (outside the CDR3, taken from reference TRBV19 and TRBJ2-7): DGGITQSPKYLFRKEGQNVTLSCEQNLNHDAMYWYRQDPGQGLRLIYYSQIVNDFQKGDIAEGYSVSREKKESFPLTVTSAQKNPTAFYLCARSYEQYFGPGTRLTVT.

The chain recombines TRBV5-8 with TRBJ2-7; TRBD1 matches at 10 bases. CDR3 length: 13 residues. Unmatched junction bases numbered 5, after V lost 5 bases and J lost 6 bases. CDR1 is SGHTS and CDR2 is YDEGEE in the germline V gene. The CDR3 DNA reads as TGTGCCAGCAGACTGACAGGGGGCGCCGAGCAGTACTTC. Amino acid sequence: CASRLTGGAEQYF.

DNA of the CDR3: TGTGCCAGCAGTTTATCCCCAGGGGGCACTGAAGCTTTCTTT. Amino acids: CASSLSPGGTEAFF. The genes are TRBV28 and TRBJ1-1; 7 bases are shared with TRBD1. V gave up 1 base and J gave up 4 bases; unmatched junction bases: 3. Germline V gives CDR1 MDHEN, CDR2 SYDVKM. This CDR3 spans 14 amino acids.